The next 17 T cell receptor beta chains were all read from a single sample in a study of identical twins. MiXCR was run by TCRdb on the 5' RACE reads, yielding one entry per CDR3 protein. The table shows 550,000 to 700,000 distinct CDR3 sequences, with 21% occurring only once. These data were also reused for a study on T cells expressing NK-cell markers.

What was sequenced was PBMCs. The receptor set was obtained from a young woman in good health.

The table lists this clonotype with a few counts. CDR3 DNA: TGCAGTGCTGGGGACTTCGCAGATACGCAGTATTTT. Protein: CSAGDFADTQYF. The chain has TRBV20-1 and TRBJ2-3, with D possibly TRBD2 on 6 matching bases. Trimming stripped 5 bases from V and 4 bases from J, with 10 bases between. The CDR3 is 12 amino acids. Germline V gene lookup returns CDR1 DFQATT and CDR2 SNEGSKA (reference sequence).

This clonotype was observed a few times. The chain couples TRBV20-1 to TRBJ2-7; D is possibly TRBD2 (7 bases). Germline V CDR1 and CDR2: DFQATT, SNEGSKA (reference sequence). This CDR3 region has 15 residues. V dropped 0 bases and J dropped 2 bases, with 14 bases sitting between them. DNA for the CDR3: TGCAGTGCTAGAGATCCCCGCGGGGGCACCTACGAGCAGTACTTC. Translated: CSARDPRGGTYEQYF.

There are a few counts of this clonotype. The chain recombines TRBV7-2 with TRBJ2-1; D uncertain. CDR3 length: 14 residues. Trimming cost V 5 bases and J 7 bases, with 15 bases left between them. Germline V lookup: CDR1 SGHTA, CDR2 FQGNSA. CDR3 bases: TGTGCCAGCAGCCTCGTGTCCAATGCTAATGAGCAGTTCTTC. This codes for CASSLVSNANEQFF.

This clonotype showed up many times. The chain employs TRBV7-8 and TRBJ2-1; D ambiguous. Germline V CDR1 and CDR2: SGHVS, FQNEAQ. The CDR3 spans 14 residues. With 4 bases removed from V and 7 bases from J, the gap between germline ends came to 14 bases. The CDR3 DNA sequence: TGTGCCAGCAGCTCTGCTCTGAGTAGGAATGAGCAGTTCTTC. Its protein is CASSSALSRNEQFF.

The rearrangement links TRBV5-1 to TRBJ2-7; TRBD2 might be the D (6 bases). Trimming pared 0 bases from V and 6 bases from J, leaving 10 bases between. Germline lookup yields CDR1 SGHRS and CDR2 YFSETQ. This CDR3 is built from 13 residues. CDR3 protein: CASSLGGVGEQYF. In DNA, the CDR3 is TGCGCCAGCAGCTTGGGGGGGGTCGGCGAGCAGTACTTC.

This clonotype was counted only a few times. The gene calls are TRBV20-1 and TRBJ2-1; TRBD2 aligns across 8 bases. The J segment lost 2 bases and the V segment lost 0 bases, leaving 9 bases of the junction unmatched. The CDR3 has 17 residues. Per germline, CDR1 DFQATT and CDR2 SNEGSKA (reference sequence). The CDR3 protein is CSARDQSSGETYNEQFF. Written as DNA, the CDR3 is TGCAGTGCTAGAGATCAGAGTAGCGGGGAAACCTACAATGAGCAGTTCTTC.

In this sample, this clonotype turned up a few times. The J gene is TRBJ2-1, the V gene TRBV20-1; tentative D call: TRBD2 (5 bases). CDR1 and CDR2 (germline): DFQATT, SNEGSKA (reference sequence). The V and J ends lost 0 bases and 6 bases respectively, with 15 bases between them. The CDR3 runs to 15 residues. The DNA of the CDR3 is TGCAGTGCTAGAGATCCGGGGAATCTCTCCAATGAGCAGTTCTTC. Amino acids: CSARDPGNLSNEQFF.

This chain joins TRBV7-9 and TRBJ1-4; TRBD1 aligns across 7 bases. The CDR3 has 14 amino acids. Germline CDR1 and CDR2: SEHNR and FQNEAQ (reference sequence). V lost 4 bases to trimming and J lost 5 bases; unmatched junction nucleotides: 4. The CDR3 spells CASSSGQTNEKLFF. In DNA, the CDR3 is TGTGCCAGCAGCTCGGGACAGACGAATGAAAAACTGTTTTTT.

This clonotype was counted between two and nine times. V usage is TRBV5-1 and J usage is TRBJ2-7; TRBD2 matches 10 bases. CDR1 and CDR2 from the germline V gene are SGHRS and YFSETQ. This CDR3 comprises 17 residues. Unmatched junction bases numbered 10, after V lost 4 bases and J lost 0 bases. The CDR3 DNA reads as TGCGCCAGCAGCCTGGGACTAGCGTCCTTTTACTCCTACGAGCAGTACTTC. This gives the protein CASSLGLASFYSYEQYF.

This CDR3 is CASRRNRENTEAFF. CDR3 coding DNA: TGTGCCAGCAGGAGAAACAGGGAGAACACTGAAGCTTTCTTT. The rearrangement uses TRBV6-2 or TRBV6-3 and TRBJ1-1; tentatively, D is TRBD1 (6 bases). Germline lookup yields CDR1 MNHEY and CDR2 SVGEGT. V was pared by 6 bases and J by 1 base, with 12 bases between. This CDR3 region has 14 residues.

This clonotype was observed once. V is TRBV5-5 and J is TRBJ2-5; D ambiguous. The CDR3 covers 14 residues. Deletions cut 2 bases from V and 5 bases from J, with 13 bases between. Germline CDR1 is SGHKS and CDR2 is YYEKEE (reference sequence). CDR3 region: CASSLRQVGETQYF. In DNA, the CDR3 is TGTGCCAGCAGCTTACGCCAGGTGGGGGAGACCCAGTACTTC.

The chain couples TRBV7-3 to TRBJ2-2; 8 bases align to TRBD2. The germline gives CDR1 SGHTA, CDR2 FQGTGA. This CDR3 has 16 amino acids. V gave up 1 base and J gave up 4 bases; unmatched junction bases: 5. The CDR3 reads CASSLRVAGSTGELFF. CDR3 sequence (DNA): TGTGCCAGCAGCTTAAGGGTAGCGGGGAGCACCGGGGAGCTGTTTTTT. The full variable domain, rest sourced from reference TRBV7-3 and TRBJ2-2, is GAGVSQTPSNKVTEKGKYVELRCDPISGHTALYWYRQSLGQGPEFLIYFQGTGAADDSGLPNDRFFAVRPEGSVSTLKIQRTERGDSAVYLCASSLRVAGSTGELFFGEGSRLTVL.

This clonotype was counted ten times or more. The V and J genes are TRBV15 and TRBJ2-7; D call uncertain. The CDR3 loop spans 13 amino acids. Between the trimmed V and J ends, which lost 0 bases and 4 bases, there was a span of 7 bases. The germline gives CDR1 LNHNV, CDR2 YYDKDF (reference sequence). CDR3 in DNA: TGTGCCACCAGCAGAGATAGAGTATACGAGCAGTACTTC. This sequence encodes CATSRDRVYEQYF.

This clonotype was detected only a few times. The CDR3 bases are TGCGCCAGCAGCCGAAAGAGGAGCGGGATTGGTTCCTACAATGAGCAGTTCTTC. This codes for CASSRKRSGIGSYNEQFF. The V call is TRBV4-3, the J call TRBJ2-1, with 7 bases matching TRBD2. With 4 bases clipped from V and 1 base from J, the junction kept 13 bases outside the gene matches. The CDR3 is 18 amino acids. Per germline, CDR1 LGHNA and CDR2 YSLEER.

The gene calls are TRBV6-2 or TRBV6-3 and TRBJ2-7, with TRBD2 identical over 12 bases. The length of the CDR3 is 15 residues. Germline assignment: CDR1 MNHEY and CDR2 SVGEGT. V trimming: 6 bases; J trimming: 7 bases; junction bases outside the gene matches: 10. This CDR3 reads CASRPTSGRQREQYF. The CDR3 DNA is TGTGCCAGCAGACCTACTAGCGGGAGGCAGCGGGAGCAGTACTTC.

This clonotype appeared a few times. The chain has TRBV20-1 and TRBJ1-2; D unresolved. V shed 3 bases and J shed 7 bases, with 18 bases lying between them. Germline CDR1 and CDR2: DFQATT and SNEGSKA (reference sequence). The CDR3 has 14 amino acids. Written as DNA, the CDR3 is TGCAGTGCTAGGACATTCAGGCCGCAAAGTGGCTACACCTTC. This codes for CSARTFRPQSGYTF.

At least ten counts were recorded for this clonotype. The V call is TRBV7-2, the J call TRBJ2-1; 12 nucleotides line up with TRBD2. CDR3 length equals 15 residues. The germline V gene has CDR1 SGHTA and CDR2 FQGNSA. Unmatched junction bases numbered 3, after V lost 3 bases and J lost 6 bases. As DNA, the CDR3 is TGTGCCAGCAGCTTCGGACTAGCGGGGACCAATGAGCAGTTCTTC. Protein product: CASSFGLAGTNEQFF.